The 27 T cell receptor beta chains in this list originate from one sample, sequenced in a study of OX40 agonist ivuxolimab in advanced cancers. Measured with immunoSEQ multiplex PCR; TCRdb has only the in-frame clones, and not every one. The data contain about 80,000 clones, about nine tenths of them singletons. The sequencing used CD4+ or CD8+ T cells sorted from blood, collected in a trial of the OX40 agonist ivuxolimab. The source of these receptors is an adult with an advanced solid tumor such as melanoma, head and neck, liver or kidney cancer.

This rearrangement joins TRBV5-1 to TRBJ1-1, with 8 bases fitting TRBD1. Unmatched junction bases numbered 1, after V lost 2 bases and J lost 1 base. This CDR3 comprises 14 residues. The germline gives CDR1 SGHRS, CDR2 YFSETQ. CDR3: CASSFTGGNTEAFF. As DNA, the CDR3 is TGCGCCAGCAGCTTTACAGGGGGGAACACTGAAGCTTTCTTT.

This chain joins TRBV7-9 and TRBJ2-3, with 7 bases identical to TRBD2. The CDR3 covers 17 residues. The germline gives CDR1 SEHNR, CDR2 FQNEAQ (reference sequence). V shed 5 bases and J 3 bases; nucleotides not matched to a gene: 14. The CDR3 loop reads CASSVQSGRVWTDTQYF. Here the CDR3 DNA reads TGTGCCAGCAGCGTACAAAGTGGGAGGGTATGGACAGATACGCAGTATTTT. The complete variable domain, with remaining parts taken from reference TRBV7-9 and TRBJ2-3, reads DTGVSQNPRHKITKRGQNVTFRCDPISEHNRLYWYRQTLGQGPEFLTYFQNEAQLEKSRLLSDRFSAERPKGSFSTLEIQRTEQGDSAMYLCASSVQSGRVWTDTQYFGPGTRLTVL.

The chain couples TRBV6-5 to TRBJ1-1; TRBD1 might be the D (5 bases). V lost 2 bases to trimming and J lost 4 bases, with 14 bases between them. CDR3 size: 15 residues. The germline V gene has CDR1 MNHEY and CDR2 SVGAGI. The CDR3 sequence: CASSYRGRGFTEAFF. The CDR3 coding sequence is TGTGCCAGCAGTTACCGCGGTAGGGGTTTCACTGAAGCTTTCTTT.

This clone occurred a few times. This chain joins TRBV6-5 and TRBJ1-2, with D possibly matching TRBD1 (5 bases). Germline V gene lookup returns CDR1 MNHEY and CDR2 SVGAGI. The CDR3 extends over 13 amino acids. Trimming cost V 6 bases and J 4 bases, with 12 bases left between them. CDR3 in DNA: TGTGCCAGCAGGCCCGGGGCCGGCTATGGCTACACCTTC. Translating it yields CASRPGAGYGYTF.

This rearrangement joins TRBV5-1 to TRBJ2-2; D remains ambiguous. The CDR3 covers 12 residues. V was pared by 4 bases and J by 6 bases, with 7 bases between. CDR1 is SGHRS and CDR2 is YFSETQ in the germline V gene. Here the CDR3 DNA reads TGCGCCAGCAGCAGAGGCGCCGGGGAGCTGTTTTTT. This translates into CASSRGAGELFF. Full variable domain (remainder filled in from reference TRBV5-1 and TRBJ2-2): KAGVTQTPRYLIKTRGQQVTLSCSPISGHRSVSWYQQTPGQGLQFLFEYFSETQRNKGNFPGRFSGRQFSNSRSEMNVSTLELGDSALYLCASSRGAGELFFGEGSRLTVL.

The chain joins TRBV6-5 to TRBJ2-5, with D perhaps matching TRBD1 or TRBD2 (6 bases each). The J call may not be correct, given that the DNA end is closer to TRBJ2-7. CDR1 MNHEY and CDR2 SVGAGI come from the germline V gene. The CDR3 loop spans 14 amino acids. The CDR3 loop is CASPVGGLLYEQYF. CDR3 bases: TGTGCCAGCCCGGTAGGGGGGCTCCTTTACGAGCAGTACTTC.

The CDR3 sequence: CASSLEAVYGLVDTEKLFF. The CDR3 DNA follows: TGTGCCAGCAGCTTAGAGGCAGTCTATGGTCTCGTGGATACTGAAAAACTGTTTTTT. The genes are TRBV11-2 and TRBJ1-4; D gene ambiguous. CDR3 size: 19 residues. From germline, CDR1 is SGHAT and CDR2 FQNNGV. V was clipped by 0 bases and J by 7 bases, with 24 bases between them.

The gene calls are TRBV19 and TRBJ1-1; 8 nucleotides align to TRBD1. After removal of 1 base from V and 1 base from J, the junction contained 2 bases not matched to a gene. Germline CDR1 reads LNHDA; CDR2 reads SQIVND (reference sequence). The CDR3 has 15 amino acids. The CDR3 bases are TGTGCCAGTAGTATAGCAGGGGGCGCGAACACTGAAGCTTTCTTT. Translated: CASSIAGGANTEAFF.

This clone was seen once. The chain combines TRBV5-1 with TRBJ1-1; D might be TRBD1 (6 bases). The CDR3 covers 16 residues. Germline V gene data show CDR1 as SGHRS and CDR2 as YFSETQ. The V end lost 0 bases, the J end lost 5 bases, and 17 bases lay between the germline ends. The CDR3 loop reads CASSLDPQGGGTEAFF. For the CDR3, the DNA is TGCGCCAGCAGCTTGGACCCCCAGGGAGGGGGAACTGAAGCTTTCTTT.

V gene TRBV6-1 combines with J gene TRBJ2-3, with D possibly TRBD1 on 5 matching bases. Trimming took 4 bases from V and 2 from J, leaving 13 bases between them. The CDR3 extends over 15 amino acids. Germline CDR1 reads MNHNS; CDR2 reads SASEGT. The CDR3 DNA sequence: TGTGCCAGCAGTGCAAATAGACAGAACACAGATACGCAGTATTTT. Protein sequence: CASSANRQNTDTQYF.

The rearrangement joins TRBV27 to TRBJ2-3; 8 bases line up with TRBD2. Germline trimming cut 6 bases from V and 0 bases from J; bases unmatched to any gene: 2. The CDR3 has 14 residues. Germline lookup yields CDR1 MNHEY and CDR2 SMNVEV (reference sequence). DNA of the CDR3: TGTGCCAGCAGGGCTAGCGGGAGCACAGATACGCAGTATTTT. Its translation is CASRASGSTDTQYF.

In this sample, this clone is medium-sized (0.01 to 0.1%). The chain has TRBV28 and TRBJ2-7; TRBD2 agrees at 14 bases. The CDR3 loop spans 18 amino acids. V lost 6 bases to trimming and J lost 0 bases; unmatched junction nucleotides: 10. The germline V gene encodes CDR1 MDHEN and CDR2 SYDVKM. CDR3 amino acids: CASSLGTSGGVSSYEQYV. CDR3 DNA sequence: TGTGCCAGCAGCCTCGGGACTAGCGGGGGCGTAAGCTCCTACGAGCAGTACGTC.

The V call is TRBV7-2, the J call TRBJ1-5; 7 positions match TRBD1. Per germline, CDR1 SGHTA and CDR2 FQGNSA. The CDR3 extends over 16 amino acids. The J segment lost 1 base and the V segment lost 5 bases, leaving 8 bases of the junction unmatched. CDR3 loop: CASSAHSDRSNQPQHF. The CDR3, as DNA: TGTGCCAGCAGCGCACATTCGGACAGGAGCAATCAGCCCCAGCATTTT.

The chain recombines TRBV19 with TRBJ1-1, with TRBD1 matching 10 bases. This CDR3 has 16 amino acids. Trimming took 4 bases from V and 3 from J; bases not matched to a gene: 8. Per germline, CDR1 LNHDA and CDR2 SQIVND (reference sequence). For the CDR3, the DNA is TGTGCCAGTAGTAGACGGACAGGGGGGCAGGACACTGAAGCTTTCTTT. This encodes CASSRRTGGQDTEAFF.

The genes are TRBV7-9 and TRBJ1-4; no clear D. V gave up 5 bases and J gave up 0 bases, with 13 bases separating them. There are 16 residues in the CDR3. The germline V gene encodes CDR1 SEHNR and CDR2 FQNEAQ (reference sequence). The CDR3 region has the DNA TGTGCCAGCAGCCCCCGATTTAGGTCAACTAATGAAAAACTGTTTTTT. This encodes CASSPRFRSTNEKLFF.

J is TRBJ2-5 and V is TRBV5-4; possible D gene TRBD2, 7 bases. Trimming cost V 3 bases and J 2 bases, with 14 bases left between them. CDR1 and CDR2 from the germline V gene are SGHNT and YYREEE (reference sequence). The length of the CDR3 is 15 residues. The CDR3 DNA sequence: TGTGCCAGCAGCTGGGGAGGGGGGCGGCAAGAGACCCAGTACTTC. It translates to CASSWGGGRQETQYF.

Points on this clone: The identical CDR3 is also encoded by other nucleotide sequences in the sample. The chain employs TRBV5-6 and TRBJ1-3, with D uncertain. V was trimmed by 0 bases and J by 3 bases, leaving 1 base between them. In germline, CDR1 is SGHDT, CDR2 YYEEEE. This CDR3 comprises 12 residues. The CDR3 DNA follows: TGTGCCAGCAGCTTGGTTGGAAACACCATATATTTT. Amino acid sequence: CASSLVGNTIYF.

J is TRBJ2-6 and V is TRBV6-1, with TRBD2 identical over 7 bases. Germline V gene sequence: CDR1 MNHNS, CDR2 SASEGT. The trim removed 4 bases at V and 7 bases at J, leaving 7 bases unmatched. The CDR3 is 15 amino acids. Here the CDR3 reads CASSGGGLGANVLTF. CDR3 nucleotides: TGTGCCAGCAGTGGGGGGGGTTTGGGAGCCAACGTCCTGACTTTC.

The rearrangement links TRBV19 to TRBJ1-5; D possibly corresponds to TRBD1 (6 bases). V dropped 1 base and J dropped 3 bases, with 19 bases sitting between them. Germline CDR1 LNHDA, CDR2 SQIVND (reference sequence). This CDR3 has 18 residues. CDR3 bases: TGTGCCAGTAGTATAGGGACAGTTTTACGGGTCAACAATCAGCCCCAGCATTTT. Translated: CASSIGTVLRVNNQPQHF.

The genes are TRBV30 and TRBJ1-6; D not certain. Germline-derived CDR1 and CDR2 are GTSNPN and SVGIG (reference sequence). The CDR3 consists of 11 residues. The V gene lost 0 bases and the J gene lost 10 bases, with 4 bases spanning the gap. The DNA for the CDR3 is TGTGCCTGGAGTGTATCCTCACCCCTCCACTTT. Translated: CAWSVSSPLHF. Using reference TRBV30 and TRBJ1-6 for the parts outside the CDR3, the full variable domain is SQTIHQWPATLVQPVGSPLSLECTVEGTSNPNLYWYRQAAGRGLQLLFYSVGIGQISSEVPQNLSASRPQDRQFILSSKKLLLSDSGFYLCAWSVSSPLHFGNGTRLTVT.

The chain combines TRBV6-5 with TRBJ2-7, with a tentative D call TRBD2 (5 bases). Germline V CDR1 and CDR2: MNHEY, SVGAGI. The length of the CDR3 is 13 residues. V shed 8 bases and J shed 0 bases, with 11 bases lying between them. The CDR3 DNA reads as TGTGCCAGCTCGAGAGGGCACTCCTACGAGCAGTACGTC. Translating gives CASSRGHSYEQYV.

The rearrangement links TRBV7-2 to TRBJ1-5, with D perhaps matching TRBD1 (6 bases). Germline V gives CDR1 SGHTA, CDR2 FQGNSA. This CDR3 spans 16 amino acids. Trimming left V 5 bases short and J 0 bases short, with 14 bases between. The CDR3 reads CASSLQGPHSNQPQHF. CDR3 bases: TGTGCCAGCAGCCTTCAGGGGCCCCATAGCAATCAGCCCCAGCATTTT.

In regard to this clone: One end of the junction is discordant with germline, which a read error may explain. J is TRBJ1-5 and V is TRBV28, with a possible D match to TRBD1 (5 bases). Germline V lookup: CDR1 MDHEN, CDR2 SYDVKM. This CDR3 has 12 residues. CDR3 coding DNA: TGTGCCAACAGTAGGGGCGATCAGCCCCAGCATTTT. It yields the protein CANSRGDQPQHF.

The chain couples TRBV9 to TRBJ2-1, with 10 nucleotides matching TRBD2. The germline V gene has CDR1 SGDLS and CDR2 YYNGEE. V trimming: 4 bases; J trimming: 9 bases; junction bases outside the gene matches: 10. The CDR3 loop spans 15 amino acids. In DNA, the CDR3 is TGTGCCAGCAGCAGAACCGGGACTAGCGCTGGTGAGCAGTTCTTC. Translating it yields CASSRTGTSAGEQFF.

The chain uses TRBV28 and TRBJ1-1; unclear D gene. V was cut by 8 bases and J by 1 base, with 11 bases left in between. The CDR3 length is 13 residues. Germline CDR1 MDHEN, CDR2 SYDVKM. Written as DNA, the CDR3 is TGTGCCAGCGAGCGGGTCCGGAACACTGAAGCTTTCTTT. It specifies CASERVRNTEAFF.

This chain connects TRBV2 to TRBJ2-1; 11 positions agree with TRBD2. The CDR3 runs to 16 residues. V gave up 5 bases and J gave up 10 bases; unmatched junction bases: 13. Germline V lookup: CDR1 SNHLY, CDR2 FYNNEI. CDR3 residues: CASSSRSDSGRGEQFF. CDR3 DNA sequence: TGTGCCAGCAGTTCCAGGTCCGATAGCGGGAGGGGGGAGCAGTTCTTC.

The chain employs TRBV7-2 and TRBJ1-2, with a possible D match to TRBD1 (5 bases). This CDR3 has 14 residues. With 5 bases removed from V and 7 bases from J, the gap between germline ends came to 17 bases. From germline, CDR1 is SGHTA and CDR2 FQGNSA. CDR3 sequence (DNA): TGTGCCAGCAGCCAAGGAGGGCAGGGAAGTGGCTACACCTTC. The encoded protein is CASSQGGQGSGYTF.